The T cell receptor (beta chain) under discussion was sequenced for a study of T cells after yellow fever vaccination. This clonotype was recorded at least ten times. The antigen is undetermined. Study results and caveats: Clonotypes found in both CD4 and CD8 compartments made up a small share.

TCRdb re-called the 5' RACE reads with MiXCR, one entry per CDR3 protein. The repertoire holds hundreds of thousands of distinct CDR3 sequences, with approximately 4% as singletons. Germline CDR1 SGHVS, CDR2 FQNEAQ. Unmatched junction bases numbered 4, after V lost 1 base and J lost 4 bases. There are 16 residues in the CDR3. This receptor was taken from a young man who received the YFV17D yellow fever vaccine. The chain recombines TRBV7-8 with TRBJ2-3; TRBD2 aligns across 11 bases. The starting material was PBMCs, obtained 5 days after the yellow fever booster vaccination. For the CDR3, the DNA is TGTGCCAGCAGCTTAGTAGGACTAGCGGGTCCAGATACGCAGTATTTT. Residues: CASSLVGLAGPDTQYF.